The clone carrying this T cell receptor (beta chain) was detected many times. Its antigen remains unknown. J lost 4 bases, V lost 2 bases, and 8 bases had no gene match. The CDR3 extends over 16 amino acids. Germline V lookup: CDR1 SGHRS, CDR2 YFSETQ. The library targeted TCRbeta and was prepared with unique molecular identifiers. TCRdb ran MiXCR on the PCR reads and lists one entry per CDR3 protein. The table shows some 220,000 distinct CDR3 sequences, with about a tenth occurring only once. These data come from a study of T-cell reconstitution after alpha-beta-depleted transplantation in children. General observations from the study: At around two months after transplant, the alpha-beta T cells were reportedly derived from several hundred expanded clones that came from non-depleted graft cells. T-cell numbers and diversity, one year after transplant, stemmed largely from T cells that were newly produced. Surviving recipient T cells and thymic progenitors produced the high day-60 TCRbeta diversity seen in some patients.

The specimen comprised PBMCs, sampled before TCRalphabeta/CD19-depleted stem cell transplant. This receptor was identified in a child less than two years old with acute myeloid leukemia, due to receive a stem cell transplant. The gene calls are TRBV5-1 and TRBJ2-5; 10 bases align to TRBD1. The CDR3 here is CASSFSDRGIGETQYF. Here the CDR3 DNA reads TGCGCCAGCAGCTTCTCGGACAGGGGGATAGGAGAGACCCAGTACTTC.